This passage covers 32 T cell receptor beta chains from one sample sequenced in a study of blood T cells in healthy people across ages. Next came a second PCR, run for about 7 to 12 cycles, which used a sample-barcoded 5' primer along with a J-beta primer mix. TCRdb reprocessed the 5' RACE reads with MiXCR, giving one entry per CDR3 protein. The data contain some 900,000 distinct CDR3 sequences, 40% to 60% of them singletons. Sequencing was done on a sample of blood. All receptors come from a man younger than 45 in good health.

The J gene is TRBJ2-3, the V gene TRBV10-3; no definite D call. The CDR3 totals 13 residues. CDR1 ENHRY and CDR2 SYGVKD come from the germline V gene. The germline V and J ends were trimmed by 1 base and 1 base, with 3 bases remaining between them. The CDR3: CAISEYGTDTQYF. The CDR3 DNA is TGTGCCATCAGTGAGTACGGCACAGATACGCAGTATTTT.

The V and J genes are TRBV20-1 and TRBJ1-2; D remains ambiguous. V was clipped by 3 bases and J by 3 bases, with 17 bases between them. The CDR3 spans 15 residues. CDR1 is DFQATT, CDR2 SNEGSKA, per germline (reference sequence). This CDR3 reads CSASRNRVMDYGYTF. The CDR3 coding sequence is TGCAGTGCTAGCAGGAACAGAGTAATGGACTATGGCTACACCTTC.

This clonotype was observed a single time. The gene calls are TRBV11-2 and TRBJ2-7; 8 positions agree with TRBD1. Germline lookup yields CDR1 SGHAT and CDR2 FQNNGV. This CDR3 has 15 residues. The trim removed 3 bases at V and 5 bases at J, leaving 9 bases unmatched. The CDR3 loop is CASSFLLQGVDEQYF. The CDR3 DNA sequence: TGTGCCAGCAGCTTCTTGCTACAGGGGGTCGACGAGCAGTACTTC. The full variable domain, with the rest looked up from reference TRBV11-2 and TRBJ2-7, is EAGVAQSPRYKIIEKRQSVAFWCNPISGHATLYWYQQILGQGPKLLIQFQNNGVVDDSQLPKDRFSAERLKGVDSTLKIQPAKLEDSAVYLCASSFLLQGVDEQYFGPGTRLTVT.

Worth noting for this clonotype: One end of the junction fails to match germline, which may point to a read error. The rearrangement uses TRBV25-1 and TRBJ1-6, with TRBD1 as a possible D gene (5 bases). This CDR3 contains 15 residues. CDR1 is MGHDK and CDR2 is SYGVNS in the germline V gene. Here the CDR3 DNA reads TGTGCCAGCTCCCAAATGGGACGTTTTAATTCACCCCCCCACTTT. Residues: CASSQMGRFNSPPHF.

V gene TRBV7-3 combines with J gene TRBJ2-3; the match to TRBD2 covers 7 bases. CDR3 length equals 14 residues. CDR1 SGHTA and CDR2 FQGTGA come from the germline V gene. The V segment lost 3 bases and the J segment 6 bases; nucleotides outside the gene matches: 6. In DNA, the CDR3 is TGTGCCAGCAGCTTGGGACTAATGGCCGATACGCAGTATTTT. This encodes CASSLGLMADTQYF.

Of note for this clonotype: A much larger clone differs from this one at a single base, so this may be a read error. V and J are TRBV12-3 or TRBV12-4 and TRBJ2-3, with 8 bases that match TRBD2. The CDR3 sequence is 14 residues long. With 5 bases clipped from V and 2 bases from J, the junction kept 3 bases outside the gene matches. CDR3 sequence (DNA): TGTGCCAGCAGTGGAGCGGGGGCCACAGATACGCAGTATTTT. Amino acid sequence: CASSGAGATDTQYF.

The J gene is TRBJ2-7, the V gene TRBV27, with a tentative D call TRBD1 (6 bases). The CDR3 is 16 amino acids. Germline lookup yields CDR1 MNHEY and CDR2 SMNVEV (reference sequence). Trimming took 4 bases from V and 3 from J, leaving 19 bases between them. CDR3 amino acids: CASSSNPDRPYYEQYF. In nucleotides, the CDR3 is TGTGCCAGCAGTTCAAACCCGGACAGACCATACTACGAGCAGTACTTC.

This clonotype has only a few counts. This chain uses TRBV29-1 with TRBJ2-1; TRBD1 or TRBD2 may be the D gene (5 bases each). V lost 6 bases and J lost 4, with 19 bases in between. Germline V gene lookup returns CDR1 SQVTM and CDR2 ANQGSEA. This CDR3 region has 15 residues. For the CDR3, the DNA is TGCAGCGTGAAAGGCCGGGGCCTGGGGTACAATGAGCAGTTCTTC. Encoded protein: CSVKGRGLGYNEQFF.

The chain employs TRBV25-1 and TRBJ2-3, with TRBD2 identical over 7 bases. The CDR3 is made up of 13 amino acids. Germline V lookup: CDR1 MGHDK, CDR2 SYGVNS. The V and J ends lost 7 bases and 7 bases, in that order; junction bases with no gene match: 8. In DNA form, the CDR3 reads TGTGCCAGCACTAGCGGAGGTCGGCATACGCAGTATTTT. Translating it yields CASTSGGRHTQYF.

This chain connects TRBV28 to TRBJ1-2, with 9 bases identical to TRBD1. CDR3 length: 14 residues. With V trimmed by 4 bases and J by 6 bases, 6 bases remained unmatched. CDR1 is MDHEN, CDR2 SYDVKM, per germline. The CDR3 bases are TGTGCCAGCAGTTCCTCGACAGGGGGACATGGCTACACCTTC. It translates to CASSSSTGGHGYTF.

The chain has TRBV6-6 and TRBJ1-5; 7 nucleotides line up with TRBD1. The V gene end was trimmed by 2 bases and the J gene end by 7 bases; junction bases not matched to a gene: 5. This CDR3 comprises 14 residues. Germline CDR1 reads MNHNY; CDR2 reads SVGAGI (reference sequence). Here the CDR3 DNA reads TGTGCCAGCAGTTACGCAGGGGGAGGGCAGCCCCAGCATTTT. Its protein is CASSYAGGGQPQHF.

This clonotype was counted a single time. V gene TRBV7-2 combines with J gene TRBJ2-2, with 8 bases that match TRBD2. CDR3 length: 14 residues. The germline gives CDR1 SGHTA, CDR2 FQGNSA. The trim removed 6 bases at V and 7 bases at J, leaving 7 bases unmatched. The CDR3 sequence is CASSGRGAVGELFF. The CDR3 DNA is TGTGCCAGCAGTGGGCGGGGGGCCGTCGGGGAGCTGTTTTTT.

The rearrangement links TRBV7-2 to TRBJ1-1; D may be TRBD1 (6 bases). Germline-derived CDR1 and CDR2 are SGHTA and FQGNSA. Trimming took off 4 bases at V and 0 bases at J, with 21 bases between the two ends. This CDR3 contains 18 residues. The CDR3 sequence: CASSSPRGRENMNTEAFF. The CDR3 coding sequence is TGTGCCAGCAGCTCACCCCGGGGGCGGGAAAACATGAACACTGAAGCTTTCTTT. The full variable domain, with the rest looked up from reference TRBV7-2 and TRBJ1-1, is GAGVSQSPSNKVTEKGKDVELRCDPISGHTALYWYRQSLGQGLEFLIYFQGNSAPDKSGLPSDRFSAERTGGSVSTLTIQRTQQEDSAVYLCASSSPRGRENMNTEAFFGQGTRLTVV.

This chain joins TRBV6-2 or TRBV6-3 and TRBJ2-7, with D possibly TRBD1 on 6 matching bases. The ends were cut back, 8 bases at V and 2 bases at J, with 13 bases in the middle. This CDR3 comprises 13 residues. The germline CDR1 and CDR2 sequences are MNHEY and SVGEGT. The CDR3 DNA reads as TGTGCCAGCGGCGACAGGTACCCCTACGAGCAGTACTTC. This encodes CASGDRYPYEQYF.

The J gene is TRBJ2-5, the V gene TRBV6-5; D call uncertain. This CDR3 comprises 12 residues. Germline V gene lookup returns CDR1 MNHEY and CDR2 SVGAGI. With 2 bases removed from V and 7 bases from J, the gap between germline ends came to 8 bases. CDR3 amino acids: CASSYTTGTQYF. The CDR3 bases are TGTGCCAGCAGTTACACAACCGGGACCCAGTACTTC.

This chain connects TRBV12-3 or TRBV12-4 to TRBJ2-2; TRBD1 matches 7 bases. Trimming removed 3 bases from V and 4 bases from J; junction bases left unmatched: 5. The CDR3 length is 15 residues. The CDR3 region has the DNA TGTGCCAGCAGTTTGGGGACAGTATCCACCGGGGAGCTGTTTTTT. Translated, it gives CASSLGTVSTGELFF.

The chain couples TRBV5-6 to TRBJ2-2; D is ambiguous. The CDR3 extends over 15 amino acids. The germline gives CDR1 SGHDT, CDR2 YYEEEE. The germline V and J ends were trimmed by 4 bases and 4 bases, with 14 bases remaining between them. The CDR3 coding sequence is TGTGCCAGCAGCAAACAAGTCTTGACCACCGGGGAGCTGTTTTTT. Amino acids: CASSKQVLTTGELFF.

The CDR3 DNA reads TGTGCCAGCAGGTCCGGGACACTTCCTTCCATTCAGTACTTC. Its translation: CASRSGTLPSIQYF. This chain connects TRBV6-5 to TRBJ2-5; possibly TRBD1 for D (6 bases). The last part of the DNA fits TRBJ2-4 better; the J call may be wrong. The length of the CDR3 is 14 residues. Germline lookup yields CDR1 MNHEY and CDR2 SVGAGI.

The chain is built from TRBV29-1 and TRBJ2-1, with no clear D. The CDR3 runs 12 residues. V lost 6 bases and J lost 6, with 12 bases in between. Germline CDR1 reads SQVTM; CDR2 reads ANQGSEA. Here the CDR3 reads CSVNSGPNEQFF. CDR3 in DNA: TGCAGCGTGAATTCAGGTCCCAATGAGCAGTTCTTC.

In its sample, this clonotype was seen a few times. In DNA form, the CDR3 reads TGTGCCTCCATGGACTCGACCTCCTACAATGAGCAGTTCTTC. This gives the protein CASMDSTSYNEQFF. This chain links TRBV10-3 with TRBJ2-1; tentative D call: TRBD2 (5 bases). CDR1 is ENHRY and CDR2 is SYGVKD in the germline V gene. Trimming stripped 11 bases from V and 0 bases from J, with 14 bases between. The CDR3 contains 14 residues.

The CDR3 nucleotides read TGTGCCAGCAGCTTGGATACTGGAACTAACTATGGCTACACCTTC. This encodes CASSLDTGTNYGYTF. The rearrangement joins TRBV5-6 to TRBJ1-2; D is ambiguous. Germline assignment: CDR1 SGHDT and CDR2 YYEEEE. Trimming left V 0 bases short and J 0 bases short, with 9 bases between. The CDR3 consists of 15 residues.

V is TRBV29-1 and J is TRBJ1-2; the match to TRBD1 covers 7 bases. This CDR3 is built from 14 residues. V trimming: 6 bases; J trimming: 2 bases; junction bases outside the gene matches: 9. The germline gives CDR1 SQVTM, CDR2 ANQGSEA. The DNA for the CDR3 is TGCAGCGTGGACGGGATAGGGGGCAACTATGGCTACACCTTC. Residues: CSVDGIGGNYGYTF.

V and J are TRBV12-3 or TRBV12-4 and TRBJ2-1; TRBD2 aligns across 9 bases. Trimming removed 2 bases from V and 5 bases from J; junction bases left unmatched: 16. CDR3 length equals 19 residues. The CDR3 DNA is TGTGCCAGCAGTTTATGGGAGGGGGATATAGCGGGGGCGCACAATGAGCAGTTCTTC. This gives the protein CASSLWEGDIAGAHNEQFF.

In the case of this clonotype: One base away lies a much larger clone, so this may be a sequencing read error. The genes are TRBV27 and TRBJ2-7; D ambiguous. Trimming pared 3 bases from V and 7 bases from J, leaving 19 bases between. The germline gives CDR1 MNHEY, CDR2 SMNVEV (reference sequence). The CDR3 is 15 residues long. The CDR3 loop reads CASSFGSSSYNEQYF. DNA of the CDR3: TGTGCCAGCAGTTTCGGCAGTAGCTCCTACAATGAGCAGTACTTC.

Only a few counts were recorded for this clonotype. The chain has TRBV29-1 and TRBJ2-5; the D gene is possibly TRBD1 (6 bases). The germline V and J ends were trimmed by 6 bases and 2 bases, with 13 bases remaining between them. The germline V gene has CDR1 SQVTM and CDR2 ANQGSEA. The CDR3 loop spans 13 amino acids. CDR3 in DNA: TGCAGCGTCCTTAGACAGGATCAAGAGACCCAGTACTTC. Protein product: CSVLRQDQETQYF.

The count of this clonotype is one. The DNA of the CDR3 is TGTGCCAGCAGTTCACTTATAGTGGGGGCAGATACGCAGTATTTT. Residues: CASSSLIVGADTQYF. The chain links TRBV12-3 or TRBV12-4 to TRBJ2-3, with D perhaps matching TRBD1 or TRBD2 (5 bases each). The CDR3 extends over 15 amino acids. Trimming cost V 4 bases and J 4 bases, with 15 bases left between them.

V is TRBV7-9 and J is TRBJ1-6; unclear D gene. This CDR3 comprises 15 residues. Germline assignment: CDR1 SEHNR and CDR2 FQNEAQ (reference sequence). Trimming removed 6 bases at V and 10 bases at J, with 19 bases between. CDR3 DNA: TGTGCCAGCAGATCCGGGGAGGGCGGACTCTCACCCCTCCACTTT. This sequence encodes CASRSGEGGLSPLHF.

Ten or more counts support this clonotype. This chain joins TRBV24-1 and TRBJ2-3; 8 bases fit TRBD1. This CDR3 has 18 residues. Unmatched junction bases numbered 14, after V lost 2 bases and J lost 5 bases. Germline V CDR1 and CDR2: KGHDR, SFDVKD. The CDR3 here is CATSDSGTGAGRRDTQYF. In nucleotides, the CDR3 is TGTGCCACCAGTGATTCGGGGACAGGAGCCGGGCGTAGAGATACGCAGTATTTT.

The chain has TRBV7-2 and TRBJ2-3, with D maybe TRBD2 (6 bases). There are 17 residues in the CDR3. V lost 5 bases and J lost 5, with 23 bases in between. The germline gives CDR1 SGHTA, CDR2 FQGNSA. The CDR3 region has the DNA TGTGCCAGCAGCCCTAAGAATACGGGGGTCCGGGGAGATACGCAGTATTTT. It is translated as CASSPKNTGVRGDTQYF.

The chain carries TRBV29-1 and TRBJ2-5; D perhaps matches TRBD1 (5 bases). The CDR3 contains 16 residues. Trimming pared 2 bases from V and 0 bases from J, leaving 16 bases between. Germline V gene lookup returns CDR1 SQVTM and CDR2 ANQGSEA. The CDR3 DNA reads TGCAGCGTTGAAATCAGGGTCAGTGGGTACCAAGAGACCCAGTACTTC. It codes for CSVEIRVSGYQETQYF.

The gene calls are TRBV3-1 and TRBJ2-5; maybe TRBD2 (6 bases). This CDR3 contains 18 residues. Germline values: CDR1 LGHDT, CDR2 YNNKEL (reference sequence). Trimming removed 0 bases from V and 0 bases from J, with 17 bases in between. The CDR3 DNA reads TGTGCCAGCAGCCAAGATCGGGCTAGCGAAGGGAACCAAGAGACCCAGTACTTC. Translating gives CASSQDRASEGNQETQYF.

The chain joins TRBV12-3 or TRBV12-4 to TRBJ1-5, with D tentatively TRBD1 (5 bases). Trimming took 8 bases from V and 5 from J, leaving 16 bases between them. The CDR3 sequence is 14 residues long. The CDR3 sequence: CASQLAGTDQPQHF. As DNA, the CDR3 is TGTGCCAGCCAGCTAGCAGGGACCGATCAGCCCCAGCATTTT.